Below are 29 T cell receptor beta chains sequenced from a single sample in a study of technical replicates of blood from a handful of donors. The repertoire was sequenced with immunoSEQ multiplex PCR; TCRdb's copy has only in-frame clones and lacks some. The data show around 57,000 clones, around 97% seen once. Source material: T cells isolated from PBMCs. The receptor set was obtained from a human donor in good health.

A single count supports this clone. The rearrangement uses TRBV2 and TRBJ1-2, with a tentative D call TRBD1 (5 bases). V was cut by 2 bases and J by 4 bases, with 14 bases left in between. Germline-derived CDR1 and CDR2 are SNHLY and FYNNEI. The CDR3 runs to 15 residues. CDR3 residues: CASSEQGRAAYGYTF. CDR3 nucleotides: TGTGCCAGCAGTGAACAGGGAAGGGCTGCCTATGGCTACACCTTC.

The chain's CDR3 is CASSSKTGTSEAFF. CDR3 nucleotides: TGTGCCAGCAGCTCTAAAACCGGGACAAGTGAAGCTTTCTTT. This sequence joins TRBV11-1 and TRBJ1-1; possibly TRBD1 for D (6 bases). The germline gives CDR1 SGHAT, CDR2 FQDESV (reference sequence). V was trimmed by 4 bases and J by 7 bases, leaving 16 bases between them. This CDR3 has 14 residues.

The V gene is TRBV11-3, the J gene TRBJ2-7; no firm D call. Per the germline V gene, CDR1 is SGHNT and CDR2 is YENEEA. With 3 bases removed from V and 4 bases from J, the gap between germline ends came to 10 bases. This CDR3 has 13 residues. The DNA of the CDR3 is TGTGCCAGCAGCTTGACACCGTCTTACGAGCAGTACTTC. Residues: CASSLTPSYEQYF.

V and J are TRBV27 and TRBJ2-7; tentative D call: TRBD2 (6 bases). The CDR3 length is 15 residues. Trimming shortened V by 3 bases and J by 5 bases, and 17 bases separated the two germline ends. CDR1 and CDR2 from the germline V gene are MNHEY and SMNVEV (reference sequence). CDR3 nucleotide sequence: TGTGCCAGCAGTTTGGCCGGCGGGATGAGGGACGAGCAGTACTTC. Its translation is CASSLAGGMRDEQYF.

This chain links TRBV14 with TRBJ1-2; D remains ambiguous. The CDR3 consists of 14 residues. Trimming cost V 0 bases and J 3 bases, with 8 bases left between them. CDR1 and CDR2 (germline): SGHDN, FVKESK. The CDR3 nucleotides are TGTGCCAGCAGCCAAGATATGGGCTACTATGGCTACACCTTC. This sequence encodes CASSQDMGYYGYTF. The complete variable domain, with remaining parts taken from reference TRBV14 and TRBJ1-2, reads EAGVTQFPSHSVIEKGQTVTLRCDPISGHDNLYWYRRVMGKEIKFLLHFVKESKQDESGMPNNRFLAERTGGTYSTLKVQPAELEDSGVYFCASSQDMGYYGYTFGSGTRLTVV.

The J gene is TRBJ2-5, the V gene TRBV29-1; TRBD2 is a possible D gene (5 bases). This CDR3 has 19 residues. In germline, CDR1 is SQVTM, CDR2 ANQGSEA. The V end lost 3 bases, the J end lost 2 bases, and 28 bases lay between the germline ends. CDR3 in amino acids: CSVELARVPVGQTQETQYF. The CDR3 region has the DNA TGCAGCGTTGAGTTGGCGAGGGTCCCGGTAGGGCAGACACAAGAGACCCAGTACTTC.

The chain is built from TRBV5-1 and TRBJ2-3; D perhaps matches TRBD2 (5 bases). In germline, CDR1 is SGHRS, CDR2 YFSETQ. CDR3 size: 12 residues. Deletions cut 4 bases from V and 6 bases from J, with 9 bases between. The CDR3 is CASSQTTDTQYF. The CDR3 DNA is TGCGCCAGCAGCCAGACTACGGATACGCAGTATTTT.

This clone was counted a single time. The chain uses TRBV7-9 and TRBJ1-1, with TRBD1 as a possible D gene (6 bases). Per germline, CDR1 SEHNR and CDR2 FQNEAQ (reference sequence). CDR3 size: 13 residues. V was cut by 3 bases and J by 5 bases, with 10 bases left in between. CDR3 nucleotides: TGTGCCAGCAGCTTGGGTGGACAGACTGAAGCTTTCTTT. Its protein is CASSLGGQTEAFF.

The chain uses TRBV30 and TRBJ1-1; TRBD1 aligns across 7 bases. V lost 3 bases, J lost 7 bases, and 5 bases stayed unmatched. This CDR3 has 12 residues. The germline V gene encodes CDR1 GTSNPN and CDR2 SVGIG (reference sequence). CDR3 sequence reads: CAWSLTGDEAFF. Written as DNA, the CDR3 is TGTGCCTGGAGCCTAACAGGGGATGAAGCTTTCTTT.

J is TRBJ2-7 and V is TRBV7-6; tentatively, D is TRBD1 (5 bases). Germline values: CDR1 SGHVS, CDR2 FNYEAQ. The CDR3 is 13 residues long. The ends were cut back, 5 bases at V and 2 bases at J, with 10 bases in the middle. The CDR3, as DNA: TGTGCCAGCAGCGCCTCACAGGCCTACGAGCAGTACTTC. The encoded protein is CASSASQAYEQYF.

This chain uses TRBV4-1 with TRBJ1-1; no definite D call. CDR3 length equals 15 residues. The V end was cut by 3 bases, the J end by 4 bases, with 15 bases between. Germline values: CDR1 MGHRA, CDR2 YSYEKL. The CDR3 nucleotides are TGCGCCAGCAGCCATGGAGGACTTGCCGGCACTGAAGCTTTCTTT. Translation: CASSHGGLAGTEAFF.

The V and J genes are TRBV7-7 and TRBJ2-1, with TRBD2 identical over 11 bases. There are 15 residues in the CDR3. Germline V gene lookup returns CDR1 SSHAT and CDR2 FNYEAQ (reference sequence). V lost 5 bases, J lost 2 bases, and 2 bases stayed unmatched. The CDR3 bases are TGTGCCAGCAGCAGACTAGCGGGAACCTACAATGAGCAGTTCTTC. Translating it yields CASSRLAGTYNEQFF.

The V call is TRBV7-9, the J call TRBJ2-7, with D maybe TRBD1 (5 bases). The length of the CDR3 is 14 residues. V lost 2 bases and J lost 4, with 12 bases in between. Germline V gene lookup returns CDR1 SEHNR and CDR2 FQNEAQ (reference sequence). In DNA, the CDR3 is TGTGCCAGCAGCTTACTTGGCGGACATTACGAGCAGTACTTC. Amino acid sequence: CASSLLGGHYEQYF.

This rearrangement joins TRBV18 to TRBJ2-7; TRBD1 matches 9 bases. Germline values: CDR1 KGHSH, CDR2 LQKENI. Germline trimming cut 3 bases from V and 7 bases from J; bases unmatched to any gene: 13. The CDR3 runs 16 residues. This chain's CDR3 is CASSPAWTGDLGEQYF. For the CDR3, the DNA is TGTGCCAGCTCACCGGCCTGGACAGGGGACCTGGGTGAGCAGTACTTC.

The rearrangement links TRBV5-6 to TRBJ2-7, with D tentatively TRBD2 (7 bases). The CDR3 is made up of 15 amino acids. Per the germline V gene, CDR1 is SGHDT and CDR2 is YYEEEE. V lost 0 bases, J lost 4 bases, and 14 bases lay in between. CDR3 bases: TGTGCCAGCAGCTTGGGGAGGGGGGGAAGATACGAGCAGTACTTC. This codes for CASSLGRGGRYEQYF. Full variable domain (outside the CDR3, taken from reference TRBV5-6 and TRBJ2-7): DAGVTQSPTHLIKTRGQQVTLRCSPKSGHDTVSWYQQALGQGPQFIFQYYEEEERQRGNFPDRFSGHQFPNYSSELNVNALLLGDSALYLCASSLGRGGRYEQYFGPGTRLTVT.

The gene calls are TRBV5-1 and TRBJ2-5, with a tentative D call TRBD2 (6 bases). The CDR3 length is 15 residues. V lost 0 bases to trimming and J lost 2 bases, with 11 bases between them. Germline V gene sequence: CDR1 SGHRS, CDR2 YFSETQ. The CDR3 bases are TGCGCCAGCAGCTTGGTTGGAGGGCCGCAAGAGACCCAGTACTTC. This encodes CASSLVGGPQETQYF.

This chain joins TRBV5-1 and TRBJ2-7; 8 bases line up with TRBD1. This CDR3 is 14 amino acids long. CDR1 is SGHRS and CDR2 is YFSETQ in the germline V gene. The V and J ends lost 6 bases and 3 bases, in that order; junction bases with no gene match: 8. The CDR3 nucleotides are TGCGCCAGCAACTACGGGACAGGAGGCTACGAGCAGTACTTC. It specifies CASNYGTGGYEQYF.

The chain links TRBV10-3 to TRBJ2-1; 12 bases line up with TRBD2. V lost 4 bases, J lost 4 bases, and 2 bases stayed unmatched. Germline V gene sequence: CDR1 ENHRY, CDR2 SYGVKD. This CDR3 is 15 amino acids long. CDR3: CAISGLAGGYNEQFF. The CDR3 bases are TGTGCCATCAGTGGGCTAGCGGGGGGGTACAATGAGCAGTTCTTC.

As DNA, the CDR3 is TGTGCAAGTCGCTTATCCAAGGGGAACTCCTACGAGCAGTACTTC. Residues: CASRLSKGNSYEQYF. V usage is TRBV12-2 and J usage is TRBJ2-7; the table's D call of TRBD1 was not tested on the DNA. TRBV12-2 is an annotated pseudogene. The CDR3 sequence is 15 residues long.

The V gene is TRBV6-1, the J gene TRBJ2-7; tentative D call: TRBD2 (7 bases). CDR3 length equals 15 residues. Trimming left V 1 base short and J 8 bases short, with 18 bases between. The germline V gene has CDR1 MNHNS and CDR2 SASEGT. CDR3 in DNA: TGTGCCAGCAGTGAAGTGGCAGGAACGGGGGGCAAGCAGTACTTC. This encodes CASSEVAGTGGKQYF.

V gene TRBV2 combines with J gene TRBJ2-1; 8 bases match TRBD2. Unmatched junction bases numbered 10, after V lost 11 bases and J lost 10 bases. The CDR3 contains 12 residues. CDR1 and CDR2 from the germline V gene are SNHLY and FYNNEI. The CDR3 DNA reads as TGTGCCGGCGGGACTAGGGTCAACGAGCAGTTCTTC. Translation: CAGGTRVNEQFF.

The chain carries TRBV18 and TRBJ1-2; the D gene is possibly TRBD1 (6 bases). In germline, CDR1 is KGHSH, CDR2 LQKENI. Trimming pared 3 bases from V and 4 bases from J, leaving 12 bases between. The CDR3 consists of 14 residues. Here the CDR3 DNA reads TGTGCCAGCTCACCCCCCAGGGGCCTCTATGGCTACACCTTC. It is translated as CASSPPRGLYGYTF.

This clone was seen just once. This chain links TRBV5-6 with TRBJ2-5; 14 positions match TRBD2. This CDR3 is built from 19 residues. Germline CDR1 and CDR2: SGHDT and YYEEEE. Losses at the gene ends were 5 bases for V and 7 bases for J; bases not matched to a gene: 19. The CDR3 coding sequence is TGTGCCAGCAGACCGACTAGCGGGAGGGCCCCTTTCTCGGTTGGGACCCAGTACTTC. As protein: CASRPTSGRAPFSVGTQYF.

The chain couples TRBV10-3 to TRBJ1-1; TRBD1 might be the D (6 bases). Germline assignment: CDR1 ENHRY and CDR2 SYGVKD. The V end lost 5 bases, the J end lost 3 bases, and 13 bases lay between the germline ends. The CDR3 runs to 14 residues. The chain's CDR3 is CAISMRGWDTEAFF. For the CDR3, the DNA is TGTGCCATCAGTATGAGGGGGTGGGACACTGAAGCTTTCTTT.

The V gene is TRBV7-8, the J gene TRBJ2-5; TRBD1 aligns across 9 bases. CDR3 length equals 13 residues. J lost 5 bases, V lost 8 bases, and 6 bases had no gene match. In germline, CDR1 is SGHVS, CDR2 FQNEAQ. The CDR3 region is CASYRGRGETQYF. The CDR3, as DNA: TGTGCCAGCTACAGGGGGCGCGGGGAGACCCAGTACTTC.

This chain joins TRBV28 and TRBJ2-1; 8 positions agree with TRBD2. V was pared by 6 bases and J by 3 bases, with 7 bases of the junction left unmatched. CDR3 length equals 15 residues. Germline CDR1 reads MDHEN; CDR2 reads SYDVKM. The CDR3 nucleotides are TGTGCCAGCAGCCGCCGCCTAGCGGGCTACAATGAGCAGTTCTTC. Protein sequence: CASSRRLAGYNEQFF.

The chain joins TRBV14 to TRBJ2-2, with a weak D call TRBD2 (5 bases). CDR3 length equals 18 residues. V was pared by 5 bases and J by 1 base, with 20 bases between. Germline V gene sequence: CDR1 SGHDN, CDR2 FVKESK. The CDR3 bases are TGTGCCAGCAGCTTACGACTCGGTACCAGCGGGAACACCGGGGAGCTGTTTTTT. Translating gives CASSLRLGTSGNTGELFF.

V usage is TRBV5-4 and J usage is TRBJ2-1; the D is unclear. Trimming took off 0 bases at V and 0 bases at J, with 7 bases between the two ends. Per the germline V gene, CDR1 is SGHNT and CDR2 is YYREEE (reference sequence). The CDR3 length is 15 residues. In nucleotides, the CDR3 is TGTGCCAGCAGCTTGGAGCGTAGCTCCTACAATGAGCAGTTCTTC. The encoded protein is CASSLERSSYNEQFF.

CDR3 in amino acids: CASSSLIEGRSQPQHF. CDR3 DNA sequence: TGTGCCAGCAGCTCCCTCATCGAGGGAAGGTCTCAGCCCCAGCATTTT. The V gene is TRBV11-2, the J gene TRBJ1-5; D call uncertain. Trimming removed 4 bases at V and 6 bases at J, with 19 bases between. There are 16 residues in the CDR3. The germline CDR1 and CDR2 sequences are SGHAT and FQNNGV. The variable domain in full, completed from reference TRBV11-2 and TRBJ1-5, reads EAGVAQSPRYKIIEKRQSVAFWCNPISGHATLYWYQQILGQGPKLLIQFQNNGVVDDSQLPKDRFSAERLKGVDSTLKIQPAKLEDSAVYLCASSSLIEGRSQPQHFGDGTRLSIL.